This TCR beta chain was obtained from a study of identical twins. A universal primer site arose from template switching, and cDNA bore unique molecular identifiers. TCRdb reprocessed the 5' RACE reads via MiXCR and lists one record per CDR3 protein. The repertoire holds some 590,000 distinct CDR3 sequences, with just under 10% as singletons. Germline assignment: CDR1 SGHVS and CDR2 FQNEAQ. Trimming at V came to 5 bases and at J to 0 bases, leaving 7 bases not matched to a gene. There are 15 residues in the CDR3. This clonotype was seen a few times. These data also formed part of another study, on yellow fever vaccine responses in identical twins.

The chain has TRBV7-8 and TRBJ2-7, with 7 bases that match TRBD2. This clonotype originated in a woman between 18 and 29 years old in good health. Sequencing was carried out using PBMCs. In DNA, the CDR3 is TGTGCCAGCAGCCCCCAGGCGGGAGACTCCTACGAGCAGTACTTC. It is translated as CASSPQAGDSYEQYF.